This T cell receptor beta chain was captured in a study of identical twins. This clonotype was counted at least ten times. Antigen unknown. Broader study findings: Models underpredicted monozygotic twin sharing of out-of-frame TCR alpha. The degree of excess twin sharing was weaker in beta out-of-frame sequences.

Trimming pared 6 bases from V and 6 bases from J, leaving 15 bases between. There are 14 residues in the CDR3. TCRdb passed the 5' RACE reads through MiXCR, listing each CDR3 protein once. Here the sample spans 600,000 to 800,000 distinct CDR3 sequences, less than 25% being singletons. The same sample was also used in a study of T cells expressing NK-cell markers. From that report: Cells sorted as CD3+CD56+NKG2C+, CD3+CD56+NKG2C- and CD3+CD56-NKG2C+ T cells supplied the TCR beta repertoires. Expanded clones of NKG2C+ T cells had an unclear HCMV specificity.

The sample comprised PBMCs. The V and J genes are TRBV12-3 or TRBV12-4 and TRBJ2-1, with D possibly TRBD1 on 5 matching bases. The receptor's source is a woman aged 18-29 years in good health. CDR3 sequence reads: CASSPRMQGNEQFF. The CDR3 DNA reads as TGTGCCAGCAGCCCTAGGATGCAGGGCAATGAGCAGTTCTTC.